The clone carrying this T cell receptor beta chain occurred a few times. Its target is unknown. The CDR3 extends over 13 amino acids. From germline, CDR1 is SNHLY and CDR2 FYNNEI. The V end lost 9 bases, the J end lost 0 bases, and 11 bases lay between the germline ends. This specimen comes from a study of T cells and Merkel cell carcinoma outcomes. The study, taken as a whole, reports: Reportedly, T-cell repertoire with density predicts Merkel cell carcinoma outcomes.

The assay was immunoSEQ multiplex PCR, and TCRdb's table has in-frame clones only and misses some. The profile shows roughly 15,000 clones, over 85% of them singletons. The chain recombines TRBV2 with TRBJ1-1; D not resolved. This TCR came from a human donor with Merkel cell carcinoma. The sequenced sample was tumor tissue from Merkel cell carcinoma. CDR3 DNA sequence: TGTGCCAGTTCCCTCGAGTTGAACACTGAAGCTTTCTTT. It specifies CASSLELNTEAFF. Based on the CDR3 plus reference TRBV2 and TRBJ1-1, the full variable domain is EPEVTQTPSHQVTQMGQEVILRCVPISNHLYFYWYRQILGQKVEFLVSFYNNEISEKSEIFDDQFSVERPDGSNFTLKIRSTKLEDSAMYFCASSLELNTEAFFGQGTRLTVV.